The T cell receptor (beta chain) under discussion was sequenced for a study of Ad26.COV2.S vaccination and SARS-CoV-2 variants. For the study at large: Donor joined the COV1001 Ad26.COV2.S trial arm. General study findings and limits: Recipients given vaccine exceeded placebo recipients in spike-specific TCR breadth.

Sequencing used immunoSEQ multiplex PCR; TCRdb keeps in-frame clones, though not all of them. The repertoire includes about 400,000 clones, approximately 90% of them detected once, and 3.6% sits in the top ten. Treatment specified: around 19 received Ad26.COV2.S at low or high dose, single or two shots; about 5 received placebo; per-sample allocation not given. Following the first vaccine or placebo injection, samples were taken on day 63. The shot given was an Ad26 vector that makes Wuhan-strain SARS-CoV-2 spike. With regard to this clone: As yet, its antigen is unknown.

This CDR3 contains 13 residues. Germline CDR1 and CDR2: LNHDA and SQIVND (reference sequence). Germline trimming cut 7 bases from V and 1 base from J; bases unmatched to any gene: 3. The chain links TRBV19 to TRBJ2-5, with 7 bases matching TRBD2. Sequenced material: peripheral blood, taken in a trial of Ad26.COV2.S vaccine versus placebo. The sequence was collected from a person aged 18-60 years who received the Ad26.COV2.S COVID-19 vaccine or a placebo. In DNA, the CDR3 is TGTGCCAGTAACGGGACTACCCAAGAGACCCAGTACTTC. Translation: CASNGTTQETQYF.